Presented here are 16 T cell receptor beta chains from one specimen sequenced in a study of PD-1 blockade in classical Hodgkin lymphoma. Documented time point: cycle 4 day 1 (C4D1), after 6 weeks of nivolumab. After autologous stem cell transplantation all patients relapsed, and prior brentuximab vedotin exposure differed between cohorts. Repertoires were generated with immunoSEQ multiplex PCR, while TCRdb's copy carries only in-frame clones and drops some. The repertoire holds some 93,000 clones, with about 83% as singletons. Sequenced material: peripheral blood mononuclear cells (PBMCs), taken before the fourth cycle of nivolumab. The receptor source for this set is a human donor with classical Hodgkin lymphoma.

This chain joins TRBV15 and TRBJ2-7, with 8 bases aligning to TRBD1. V dropped 5 bases and J dropped 2; count of bases not matched to a gene: 5. Germline assignment: CDR1 LNHNV and CDR2 YYDKDF (reference sequence). This CDR3 has 14 amino acids. The CDR3 sequence: CATSQGALTYEQYF. CDR3 in DNA: TGTGCCACCAGCCAGGGGGCACTTACCTACGAGCAGTACTTC.

The chain couples TRBV9 to TRBJ2-1; 11 nucleotides agree with TRBD2. This CDR3 region has 16 residues. From germline, CDR1 is SGDLS and CDR2 YYNGEE. Losses at the gene ends were 0 bases for V and 5 bases for J; bases not matched to a gene: 4. CDR3 residues: CASSVDPGLADNEQFF. CDR3 nucleotides: TGTGCCAGCAGCGTAGACCCGGGACTAGCGGACAATGAGCAGTTCTTC.

A word on this clone: The same CDR3 also results from other DNA sequences found in this sample. This chain connects TRBV7-2 to TRBJ2-1; D is undetermined. Germline V CDR1 and CDR2: SGHTA, FQGNSA. This CDR3 contains 12 residues. The germline V and J ends were trimmed by 5 bases and 4 bases, with 6 bases remaining between them. CDR3 residues: CASSLLYNEQFF. DNA for the CDR3: TGTGCCAGCAGCCTACTATACAATGAGCAGTTCTTC.

This clone was seen only once. V usage is TRBV15 and J usage is TRBJ2-7, with a tentative D call TRBD1 (6 bases). The CDR3 spans 14 residues. Trimming left V 0 bases short and J 3 bases short, with 9 bases between. Germline CDR1 and CDR2: LNHNV and YYDKDF (reference sequence). CDR3 in DNA: TGTGCCACCAGCAGAGACAGGGGATACTACGAGCAGTACTTC. It encodes CATSRDRGYYEQYF.

The gene calls are TRBV7-8 and TRBJ2-5; D is uncertain. The V gene's germline CDR1 is SGHVS and CDR2 FQNEAQ. This CDR3 contains 15 residues. V dropped 6 bases and J dropped 0 bases, with 14 bases sitting between them. The DNA for the CDR3 is TGTGCCAGCAGTCAACTCCGGGTCTACCAAGAGACCCAGTACTTC. This gives the protein CASSQLRVYQETQYF.

CDR3 DNA sequence: TGTGCCAGCAGCACCCCAGCGGGAGGGCCGGGGGAGCAGTACTTC. It specifies CASSTPAGGPGEQYF. The rearrangement uses TRBV6-6 and TRBJ2-7, with 10 bases matching TRBD2. Germline CDR1 MNHNY, CDR2 SVGAGI (reference sequence). The CDR3 totals 15 residues. With V trimmed by 6 bases and J by 7 bases, 12 bases remained unmatched.

The rearrangement joins TRBV7-9 to TRBJ2-1, with unresolved D. Germline V lookup: CDR1 SEHNR, CDR2 FQNEAQ (reference sequence). The V and J ends lost 2 bases and 8 bases respectively, with 10 bases between them. The CDR3 has 13 amino acids. DNA for the CDR3: TGTGCCAGCAGCTTAACACCCGGCGATGAGCAGTTCTTC. Its protein is CASSLTPGDEQFF. Full variable domain (outside the CDR3, taken from reference TRBV7-9 and TRBJ2-1): DTGVSQNPRHKITKRGQNVTFRCDPISEHNRLYWYRQTLGQGPEFLTYFQNEAQLEKSRLLSDRFSAERPKGSFSTLEIQRTEQGDSAMYLCASSLTPGDEQFFGPGTRLTVL.

The rearrangement joins TRBV10-3 to TRBJ2-2; D tentatively fits TRBD1 or TRBD2 (5 bases each). CDR1 is ENHRY, CDR2 SYGVKD, per germline. The CDR3 contains 15 residues. Between the trimmed V and J ends, which lost 3 bases and 5 bases, there was a span of 13 bases. CDR3 nucleotide sequence: TGTGCCATCAGTGACGGGACCCTTCAGACCGGGGAGCTGTTTTTT. Amino acids: CAISDGTLQTGELFF.

The genes are TRBV7-6 and TRBJ2-1; 11 bases are shared with TRBD2. The CDR3 has 15 amino acids. The germline V gene encodes CDR1 SGHVS and CDR2 FNYEAQ. Germline trimming cut 5 bases from V and 2 bases from J; bases unmatched to any gene: 2. CDR3 DNA: TGTGCCAGCAGCCTGGGACTAGCGGCCTACAATGAGCAGTTCTTC. This gives the protein CASSLGLAAYNEQFF.

Relative to its sample, this clone is large. The chain has TRBV5-6 and TRBJ1-3; TRBD1 might be the D (5 bases). V was cut by 6 bases and J by 2 bases, with 12 bases left in between. Germline values: CDR1 SGHDT, CDR2 YYEEEE. The CDR3 runs to 14 residues. CDR3 in amino acids: CASNEGPPGNTIYF. The CDR3 DNA follows: TGTGCCAGCAACGAGGGGCCCCCTGGAAACACCATATATTTT.

The chain combines TRBV5-1 with TRBJ2-2, with D perhaps matching TRBD1 or TRBD2 (6 bases each). The V gene lost 5 bases and the J gene lost 1 base, with 9 bases spanning the gap. The CDR3 is 14 amino acids. CDR1 is SGHRS, CDR2 YFSETQ, per germline. CDR3 protein: CASRAGQNTGELFF. CDR3 nucleotides: TGCGCCAGCAGGGCGGGACAGAACACCGGGGAGCTGTTTTTT.

The CDR3 loop reads CASTVSGSYNEQFF. As DNA, the CDR3 is TGTGCCAGCACGGTGTCGGGCTCCTACAATGAGCAGTTCTTC. The rearrangement uses TRBV9 and TRBJ2-1; unclear D gene. Trimming left V 6 bases short and J 0 bases short, with 10 bases between. The germline gives CDR1 SGDLS, CDR2 YYNGEE. The CDR3 is 14 amino acids. The full variable domain, in which reference TRBV9 and TRBJ2-1 provide the parts outside the CDR3, is DSGVTQTPKHLITATGQRVTLRCSPRSGDLSVYWYQQSLDQGLQFLIQYYNGEERAKGNILERFSAQQFPDLHSELNLSSLELGDSALYFCASTVSGSYNEQFFGPGTRLTVL.

The chain recombines TRBV30 with TRBJ2-3, with D possibly TRBD1 on 6 matching bases. CDR1 and CDR2 from the germline V gene are GTSNPN and SVGIG (reference sequence). The CDR3 contains 13 residues. Trimming left V 5 bases short and J 4 bases short, with 13 bases between. CDR3 bases: TGTGCCTGGGAGATCTCAGGGGCAGATACGCAGTATTTT. Its protein product is CAWEISGADTQYF.

The genes are TRBV7-9 and TRBJ2-2, with 9 bases fitting TRBD1. Germline V gene lookup returns CDR1 SEHNR and CDR2 FQNEAQ (reference sequence). The trim removed 6 bases at V and 5 bases at J, leaving 7 bases unmatched. This CDR3 contains 15 residues. The chain's CDR3 is CASSGTGIETGELFF. Here the CDR3 DNA reads TGTGCCAGCAGTGGGACAGGGATCGAAACCGGGGAGCTGTTTTTT.

V and J are TRBV23-1 and TRBJ2-7; 7 bases map to TRBD2. TRBV23-1 is an open reading frame, and its role is uncertain. After removal of 0 bases from V and 6 bases from J, the junction contained 14 bases not matched to a gene. There are 17 residues in the CDR3. CDR3 nucleotide sequence: TGCGCCAGCAGTCAATCGACGGAAGGGAAGCGGGAAAGCGAGCAGTACTTC. This encodes CASSQSTEGKRESEQYF.

The chain employs TRBV28 and TRBJ1-1; weak D call: TRBD1 (5 bases). Trimming took off 6 bases at V and 4 bases at J, with 15 bases between the two ends. This CDR3 spans 14 amino acids. Germline V gives CDR1 MDHEN, CDR2 SYDVKM. The CDR3 DNA sequence: TGTGCCAGCAGCCGAACACAGGAGGGCACTGAAGCTTTCTTT. The encoded protein is CASSRTQEGTEAFF.